This paragraph covers one T cell receptor (beta chain) sequence. This CDR3 has 13 amino acids. V gave up 6 bases and J gave up 6 bases; unmatched junction bases: 5. Looked up from germline, CDR1 is SGHTA and CDR2 is FQGTGA. Sequencing was limited to surgery cases with top T cell transcript signatures in brain tissue. This sample was included in a study of brain T cells in children with intractable seizures. Profiled with immunoSEQ multiplex PCR; TCRdb holds only in-frame clones, not every one. This sample has fewer than 150,000 clones, with 94% found just once. This sample comprised peripheral blood, obtained at surgery. The rearrangement joins TRBV7-3 to TRBJ2-3; 8 bases agree with TRBD1. The sequence was collected from a boy in the first two years of life with hemimegalencephaly and intractable seizures. The CDR3 protein is CASSRTGPDTQYF. The CDR3, as DNA: TGTGCCAGCAGTCGGACAGGGCCCGATACGCAGTATTTT.